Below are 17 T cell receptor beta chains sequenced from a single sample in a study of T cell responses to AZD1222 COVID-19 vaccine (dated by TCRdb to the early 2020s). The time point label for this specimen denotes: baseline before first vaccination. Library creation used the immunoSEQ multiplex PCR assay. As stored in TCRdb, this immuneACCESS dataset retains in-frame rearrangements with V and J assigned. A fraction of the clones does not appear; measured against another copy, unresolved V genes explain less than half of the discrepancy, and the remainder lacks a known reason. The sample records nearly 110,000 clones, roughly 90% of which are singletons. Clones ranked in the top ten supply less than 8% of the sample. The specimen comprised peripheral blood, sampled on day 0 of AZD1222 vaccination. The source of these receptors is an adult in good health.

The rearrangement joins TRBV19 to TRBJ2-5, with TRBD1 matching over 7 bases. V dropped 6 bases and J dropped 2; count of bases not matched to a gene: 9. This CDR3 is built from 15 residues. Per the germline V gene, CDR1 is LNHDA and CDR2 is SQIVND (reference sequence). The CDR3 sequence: CASSPGTVIQETQYF. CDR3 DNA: TGTGCCAGTAGCCCTGGGACAGTAATACAAGAGACCCAGTACTTC.

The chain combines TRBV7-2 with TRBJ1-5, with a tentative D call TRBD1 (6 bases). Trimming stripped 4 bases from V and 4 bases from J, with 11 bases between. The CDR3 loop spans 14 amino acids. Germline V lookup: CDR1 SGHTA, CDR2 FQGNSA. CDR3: CASSSHRANQPQHF. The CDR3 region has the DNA TGTGCCAGCAGCTCACACAGGGCTAATCAGCCCCAGCATTTT. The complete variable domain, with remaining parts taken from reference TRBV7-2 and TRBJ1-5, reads GAGVSQSPSNKVTEKGKDVELRCDPISGHTALYWYRQSLGQGLEFLIYFQGNSAPDKSGLPSDRFSAERTGGSVSTLTIQRTQQEDSAVYLCASSSHRANQPQHFGDGTRLSIL.

CDR3 nucleotide sequence: TGTGCCAGCAGCCAAAAAGCCGGGGAGCAGTACTTC. Amino acids: CASSQKAGEQYF. The chain employs TRBV3-1 (or the pseudogene TRBV3-2) and TRBJ2-7; D is undetermined. The CDR3 consists of 12 residues. The germline CDR1 and CDR2 sequences are LGHDT and YNNKEL (reference sequence). V gave up 2 bases and J gave up 7 bases, with 9 bases separating them.

CDR3 bases: TGCAGTGCTAGTGTTCGGGACAGGGGGCGCACCATATATTTT. Protein product: CSASVRDRGRTIYF. This chain uses TRBV20-1 with TRBJ1-3, with 12 bases matching TRBD1. V lost 3 bases, J lost 9 bases, and 6 bases stayed unmatched. The length of the CDR3 is 14 residues. From germline, CDR1 is DFQATT and CDR2 SNEGSKA (reference sequence).

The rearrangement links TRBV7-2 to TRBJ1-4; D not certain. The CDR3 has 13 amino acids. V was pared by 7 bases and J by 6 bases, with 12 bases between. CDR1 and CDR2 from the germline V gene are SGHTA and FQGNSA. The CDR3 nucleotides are TGTGCCAGCACCCCCTCGTATGATGAAAAACTGTTTTTT. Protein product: CASTPSYDEKLFF.

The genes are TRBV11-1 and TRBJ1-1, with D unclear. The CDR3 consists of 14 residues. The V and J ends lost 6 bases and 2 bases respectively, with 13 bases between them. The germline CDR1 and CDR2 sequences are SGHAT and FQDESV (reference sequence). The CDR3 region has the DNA TGTGCCAGCAGAAGAAGCCCTACTAACACTGAAGCTTTCTTT. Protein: CASRRSPTNTEAFF.

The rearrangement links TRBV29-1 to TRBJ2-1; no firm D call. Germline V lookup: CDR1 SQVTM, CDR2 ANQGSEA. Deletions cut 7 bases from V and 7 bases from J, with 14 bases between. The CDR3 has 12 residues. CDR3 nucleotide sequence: TGCAGCGCCGCGCAGGTTATGAATGAGCAGTTCTTC. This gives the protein CSAAQVMNEQFF.

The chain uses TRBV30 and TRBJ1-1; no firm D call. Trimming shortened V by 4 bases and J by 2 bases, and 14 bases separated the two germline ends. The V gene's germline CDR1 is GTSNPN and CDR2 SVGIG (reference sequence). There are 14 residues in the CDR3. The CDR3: CAWKKVGVNTEAFF. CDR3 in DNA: TGTGCCTGGAAAAAGGTTGGCGTCAACACTGAAGCTTTCTTT.

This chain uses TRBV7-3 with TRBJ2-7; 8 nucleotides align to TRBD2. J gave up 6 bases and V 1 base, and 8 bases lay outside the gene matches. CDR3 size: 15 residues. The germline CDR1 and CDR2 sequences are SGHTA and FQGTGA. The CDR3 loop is CASSLSGTSMGEQYF. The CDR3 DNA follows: TGTGCCAGCAGCTTAAGTGGGACTAGTATGGGCGAGCAGTACTTC.

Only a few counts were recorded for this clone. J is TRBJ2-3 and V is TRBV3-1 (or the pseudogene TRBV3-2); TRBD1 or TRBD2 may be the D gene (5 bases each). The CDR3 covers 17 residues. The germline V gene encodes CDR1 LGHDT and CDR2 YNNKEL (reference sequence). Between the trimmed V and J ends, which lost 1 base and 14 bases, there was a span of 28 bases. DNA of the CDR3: TGTGCCAGCAGCCAAGGTTCTGGGGTCGGGACGCGGATGTTGGTGTATTTT. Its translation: CASSQGSGVGTRMLVYF.

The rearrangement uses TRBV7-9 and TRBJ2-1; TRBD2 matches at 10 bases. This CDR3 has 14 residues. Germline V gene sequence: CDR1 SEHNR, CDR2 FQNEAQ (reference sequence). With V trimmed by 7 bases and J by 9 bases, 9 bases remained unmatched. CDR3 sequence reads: CASTNLAGEVEQFF. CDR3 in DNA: TGTGCCAGCACCAACCTAGCGGGAGAGGTTGAGCAGTTCTTC.

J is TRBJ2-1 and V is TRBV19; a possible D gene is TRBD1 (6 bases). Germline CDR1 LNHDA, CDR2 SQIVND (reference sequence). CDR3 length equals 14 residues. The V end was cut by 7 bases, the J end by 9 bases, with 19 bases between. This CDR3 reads CASTGLGGRTEQFF. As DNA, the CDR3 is TGTGCCAGTACGGGGCTAGGGGGTCGTACTGAGCAGTTCTTC. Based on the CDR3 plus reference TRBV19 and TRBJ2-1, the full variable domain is DGGITQSPKYLFRKEGQNVTLSCEQNLNHDAMYWYRQDPGQGLRLIYYSQIVNDFQKGDIAEGYSVSREKKESFPLTVTSAQKNPTAFYLCASTGLGGRTEQFFGPGTRLTVL.

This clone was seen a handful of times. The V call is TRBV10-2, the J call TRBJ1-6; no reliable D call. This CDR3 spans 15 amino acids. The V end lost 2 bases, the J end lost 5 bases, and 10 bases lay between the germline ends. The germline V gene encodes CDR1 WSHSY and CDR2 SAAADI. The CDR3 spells CASSEEVFNNSPLHF. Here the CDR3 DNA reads TGCGCCAGCAGTGAGGAGGTGTTTAATAATTCACCCCTCCACTTT.

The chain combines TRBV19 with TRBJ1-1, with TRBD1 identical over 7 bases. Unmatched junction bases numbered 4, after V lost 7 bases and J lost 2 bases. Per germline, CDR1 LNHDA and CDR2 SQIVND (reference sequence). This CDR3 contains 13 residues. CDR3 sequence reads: CASNRGSNTEAFF. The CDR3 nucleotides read TGTGCCAGTAACAGGGGCTCCAACACTGAAGCTTTCTTT.

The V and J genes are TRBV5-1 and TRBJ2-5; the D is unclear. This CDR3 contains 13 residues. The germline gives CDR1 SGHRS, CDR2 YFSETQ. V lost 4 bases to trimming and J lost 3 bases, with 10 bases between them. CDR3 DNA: TGCGCCAGCAGCCCCCGACCCGAAGAGACCCAGTACTTC. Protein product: CASSPRPEETQYF.

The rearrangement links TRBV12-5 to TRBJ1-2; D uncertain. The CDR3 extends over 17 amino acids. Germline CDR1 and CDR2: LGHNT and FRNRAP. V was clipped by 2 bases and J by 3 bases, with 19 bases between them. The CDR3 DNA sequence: TGTGCTAGTGGTTTGCAAACGGGTTTCAAAAGTGACTATGGCTACACCTTC. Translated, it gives CASGLQTGFKSDYGYTF.

The CDR3 DNA is TGTGCCAGCAGTGACCTAGGGACTAGCGGGAGGTACGAGCAGTACTTC. This sequence encodes CASSDLGTSGRYEQYF. V is TRBV25-1 and J is TRBJ2-7; 15 bases line up with TRBD2. J gave up 4 bases and V 3 bases, and 4 bases lay outside the gene matches. CDR1 is MGHDK, CDR2 SYGVNS, per germline. The CDR3 extends over 16 amino acids.